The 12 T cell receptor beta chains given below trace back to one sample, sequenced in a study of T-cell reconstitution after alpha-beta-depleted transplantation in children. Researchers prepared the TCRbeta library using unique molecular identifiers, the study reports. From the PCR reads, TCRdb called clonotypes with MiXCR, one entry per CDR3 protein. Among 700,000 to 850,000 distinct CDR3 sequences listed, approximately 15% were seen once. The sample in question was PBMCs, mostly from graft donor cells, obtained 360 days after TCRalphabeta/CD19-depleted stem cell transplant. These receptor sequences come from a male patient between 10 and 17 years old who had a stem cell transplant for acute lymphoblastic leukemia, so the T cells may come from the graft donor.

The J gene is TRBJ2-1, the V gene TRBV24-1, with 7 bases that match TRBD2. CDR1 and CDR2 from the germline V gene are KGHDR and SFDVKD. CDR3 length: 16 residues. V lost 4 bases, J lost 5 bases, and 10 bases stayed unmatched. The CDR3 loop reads CATSDSVGRENNEQFF. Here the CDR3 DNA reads TGTGCCACCAGTGACTCGGTAGGGCGGGAGAACAATGAGCAGTTCTTC.

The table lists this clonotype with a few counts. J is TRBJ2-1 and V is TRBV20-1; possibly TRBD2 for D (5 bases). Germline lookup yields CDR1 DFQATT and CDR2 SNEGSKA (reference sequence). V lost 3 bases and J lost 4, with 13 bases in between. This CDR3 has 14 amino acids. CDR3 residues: CSASDALGYNEQFF. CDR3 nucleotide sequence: TGCAGTGCTAGCGATGCACTAGGGTACAATGAGCAGTTCTTC.

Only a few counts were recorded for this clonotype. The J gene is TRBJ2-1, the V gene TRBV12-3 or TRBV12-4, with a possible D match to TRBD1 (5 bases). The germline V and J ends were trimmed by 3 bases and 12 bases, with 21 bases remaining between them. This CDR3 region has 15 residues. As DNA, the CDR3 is TGTGCCAGCAGTTTCTCAGGGTTGGAGCTACATGGGCAGTTCTTC. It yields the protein CASSFSGLELHGQFF.

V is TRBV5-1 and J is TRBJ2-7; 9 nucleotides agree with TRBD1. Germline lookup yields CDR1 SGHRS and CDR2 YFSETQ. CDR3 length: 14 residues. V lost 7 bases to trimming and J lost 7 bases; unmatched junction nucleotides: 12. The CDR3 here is CASYAGTGRLEQYF. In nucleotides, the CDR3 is TGCGCCAGCTACGCCGGGACAGGGCGCTTGGAGCAGTACTTC.

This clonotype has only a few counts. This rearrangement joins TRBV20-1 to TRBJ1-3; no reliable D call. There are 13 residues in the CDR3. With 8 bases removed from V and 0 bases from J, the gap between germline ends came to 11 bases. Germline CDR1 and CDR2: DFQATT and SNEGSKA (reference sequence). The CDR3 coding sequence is TGCAGTTCAGCAGCGGGCTCTGGAAACACCATATATTTT. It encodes CSSAAGSGNTIYF.

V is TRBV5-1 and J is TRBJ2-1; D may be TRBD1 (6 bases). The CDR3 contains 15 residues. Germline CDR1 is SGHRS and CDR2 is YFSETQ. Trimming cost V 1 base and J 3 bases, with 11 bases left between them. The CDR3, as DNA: TGCGCCAGCAGCTTGAGGGGACAAATCTACAATGAGCAGTTCTTC. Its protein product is CASSLRGQIYNEQFF.

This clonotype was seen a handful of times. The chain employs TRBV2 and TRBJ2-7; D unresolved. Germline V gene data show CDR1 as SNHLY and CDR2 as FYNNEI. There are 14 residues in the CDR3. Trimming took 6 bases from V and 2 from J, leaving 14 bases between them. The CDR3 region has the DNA TGTGCCAGCAGACGGTCTATGCCGACCTACGAGCAGTACTTC. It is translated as CASRRSMPTYEQYF.

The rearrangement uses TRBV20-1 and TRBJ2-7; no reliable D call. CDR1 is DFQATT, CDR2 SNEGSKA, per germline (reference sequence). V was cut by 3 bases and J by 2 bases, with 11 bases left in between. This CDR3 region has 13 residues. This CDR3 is CSASHPVPYEQYF. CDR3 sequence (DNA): TGCAGTGCTAGCCACCCGGTCCCCTACGAGCAGTACTTC.

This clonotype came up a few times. CDR3 amino acids: CASSVQQGQYNEQFF. The CDR3 region has the DNA TGTGCCAGCAGCGTACAACAGGGGCAGTACAATGAGCAGTTCTTC. This chain links TRBV9 with TRBJ2-1; 7 nucleotides agree with TRBD1. With 1 base clipped from V and 4 bases from J, the junction kept 5 bases outside the gene matches. This CDR3 is 15 amino acids long. Germline V gives CDR1 SGDLS, CDR2 YYNGEE.

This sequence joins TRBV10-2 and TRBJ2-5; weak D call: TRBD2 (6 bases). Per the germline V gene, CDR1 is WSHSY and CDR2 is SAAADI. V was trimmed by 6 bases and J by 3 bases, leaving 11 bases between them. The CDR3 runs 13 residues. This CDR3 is CASRGGGEETQYF. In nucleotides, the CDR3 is TGCGCCAGCAGGGGCGGCGGGGAAGAGACCCAGTACTTC.

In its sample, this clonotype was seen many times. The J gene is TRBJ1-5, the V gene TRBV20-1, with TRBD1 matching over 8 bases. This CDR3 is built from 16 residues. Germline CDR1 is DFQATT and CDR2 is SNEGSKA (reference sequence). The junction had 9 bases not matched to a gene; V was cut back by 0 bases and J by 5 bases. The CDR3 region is CSARDWAGGSYQPQHF. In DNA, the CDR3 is TGCAGTGCTAGAGATTGGGCAGGGGGCTCTTATCAGCCCCAGCATTTT.

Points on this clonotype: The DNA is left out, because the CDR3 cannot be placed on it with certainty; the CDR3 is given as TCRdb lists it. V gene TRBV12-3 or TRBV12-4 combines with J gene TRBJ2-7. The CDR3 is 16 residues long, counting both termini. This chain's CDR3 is CASSSRILRAVLRQYF.